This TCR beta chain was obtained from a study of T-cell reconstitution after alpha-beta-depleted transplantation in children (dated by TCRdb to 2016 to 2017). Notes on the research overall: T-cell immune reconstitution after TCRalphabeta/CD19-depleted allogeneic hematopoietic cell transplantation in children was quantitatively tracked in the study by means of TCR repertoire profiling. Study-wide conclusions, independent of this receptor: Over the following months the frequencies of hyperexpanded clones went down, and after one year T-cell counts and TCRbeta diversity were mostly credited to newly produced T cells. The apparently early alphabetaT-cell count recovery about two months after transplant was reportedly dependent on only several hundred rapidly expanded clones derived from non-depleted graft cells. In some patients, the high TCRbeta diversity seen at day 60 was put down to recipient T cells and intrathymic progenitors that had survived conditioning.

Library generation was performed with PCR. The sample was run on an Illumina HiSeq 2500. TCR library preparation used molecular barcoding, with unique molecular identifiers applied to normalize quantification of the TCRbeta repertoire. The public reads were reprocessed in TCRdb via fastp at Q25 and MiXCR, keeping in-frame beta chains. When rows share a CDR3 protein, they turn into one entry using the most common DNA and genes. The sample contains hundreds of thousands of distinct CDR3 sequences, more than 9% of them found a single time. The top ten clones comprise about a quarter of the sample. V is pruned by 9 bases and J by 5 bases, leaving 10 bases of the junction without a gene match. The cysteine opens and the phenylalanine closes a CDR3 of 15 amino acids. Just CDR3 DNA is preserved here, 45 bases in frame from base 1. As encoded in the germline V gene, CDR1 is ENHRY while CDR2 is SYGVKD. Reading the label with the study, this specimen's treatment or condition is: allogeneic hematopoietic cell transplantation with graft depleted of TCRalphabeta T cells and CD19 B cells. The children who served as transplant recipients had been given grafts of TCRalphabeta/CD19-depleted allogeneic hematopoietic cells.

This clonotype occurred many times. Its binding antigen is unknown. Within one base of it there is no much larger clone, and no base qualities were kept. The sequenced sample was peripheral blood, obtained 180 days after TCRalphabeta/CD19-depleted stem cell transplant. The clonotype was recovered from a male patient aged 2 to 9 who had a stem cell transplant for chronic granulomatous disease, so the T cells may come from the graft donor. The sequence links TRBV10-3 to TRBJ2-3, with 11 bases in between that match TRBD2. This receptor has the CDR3 CAIQELAGVEDTQYF. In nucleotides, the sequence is TGTGCCATTCAAGAACTAGCGGGAGTTGAAGATACGCAGTATTTT.